A single sample gave rise to the 16 T cell receptor beta chains below, sequenced in a study of Graves' ophthalmopathy and Graves' hyperthyroidism. CDR3 regions of TCR beta were amplified from RNA transcripts. The workflow started with a first-round RT-PCR run with HTBI primers and then moved on to a second-round multiplex PCR. From the multiplex PCR reads, TCRdb called clonotypes with MiXCR, one entry per CDR3 protein. The sample records some 750,000 distinct CDR3 sequences, 40% being singletons. Material for sequencing was peripheral blood. Every receptor here comes from an adult man with Graves' ophthalmopathy.

This clonotype was recorded many times. The chain has TRBV12-3 or TRBV12-4 and TRBJ1-2; 7 bases match TRBD1. The J segment lost 7 bases and the V segment lost 5 bases, leaving 7 bases of the junction unmatched. This CDR3 region has 13 residues. CDR3 sequence reads: CASSQQGIRGYTF. DNA for the CDR3: TGTGCCAGCAGTCAACAGGGGATTCGTGGCTACACCTTC.

The chain is built from TRBV12-3 or TRBV12-4 and TRBJ1-1; 7 bases agree with TRBD1. The CDR3 has 14 residues. The ends lost 2 bases at V and 5 bases at J; junction bases unmatched: 5. CDR3 DNA sequence: TGTGCCAGCAGTTTATTGTCAGGGGGAACTGAAGCTTTCTTT. As protein: CASSLLSGGTEAFF.

V and J are TRBV6-1 and TRBJ2-7; D unclear. The CDR3 contains 14 residues. Trimming shortened V by 2 bases and J by 0 bases, and 8 bases separated the two germline ends. From germline, CDR1 is MNHNS and CDR2 SASEGT. DNA for the CDR3: TGTGCCAGCAGTGAAACCTTTAGCTCCTACGAGCAGTACTTC. Translated: CASSETFSSYEQYF.

The genes are TRBV25-1 and TRBJ2-2; 8 nucleotides agree with TRBD1. Germline CDR1 is MGHDK and CDR2 is SYGVNS. Unmatched junction bases numbered 7, after V lost 5 bases and J lost 2 bases. This CDR3 has 16 amino acids. The chain's CDR3 is CASSLGTGDNTGELFF. The CDR3, as DNA: TGTGCCAGCAGTTTAGGGACAGGAGACAACACCGGGGAGCTGTTTTTT. The full variable domain, completed using reference TRBV25-1 and TRBJ2-2, is EADIYQTPRYLVIGTGKKITLECSQTMGHDKMYWYQQDPGMELHLIHYSYGVNSTEKGDLSSESTVSRIRTEHFPLTLESARPSHTSQYLCASSLGTGDNTGELFFGEGSRLTVL.

This clonotype was counted at least ten times. As DNA, the CDR3 is TGTGCCAGCAGCCGACATAATGAAAAACTGTTTTTT. It is translated as CASSRHNEKLFF. The chain recombines TRBV14 with TRBJ1-4; no firm D call. Trimming took 4 bases from V and 4 from J, leaving 4 bases between them. CDR3 size: 12 residues. Looked up from germline, CDR1 is SGHDN and CDR2 is FVKESK.

The chain carries TRBV25-1 and TRBJ1-4; 7 bases are shared with TRBD1. The CDR3 covers 16 residues. V shed 5 bases, J shed 8 bases, and the junction held 14 bases outside the gene matches. Germline assignment: CDR1 MGHDK and CDR2 SYGVNS. CDR3 sequence: CASSPDSDRVEEKLFF. CDR3 nucleotide sequence: TGTGCCAGCAGTCCCGACAGTGACAGGGTAGAGGAAAAACTGTTTTTT. The full variable domain, completed using reference TRBV25-1 and TRBJ1-4, is EADIYQTPRYLVIGTGKKITLECSQTMGHDKMYWYQQDPGMELHLIHYSYGVNSTEKGDLSSESTVSRIRTEHFPLTLESARPSHTSQYLCASSPDSDRVEEKLFFGSGTQLSVL.

The genes are TRBV24-1 and TRBJ2-1; 10 bases match TRBD2. The CDR3 consists of 14 residues. J gave up 8 bases and V 5 bases, and 5 bases lay outside the gene matches. Germline loops: CDR1 KGHDR, CDR2 SFDVKD. The CDR3 DNA reads TGTGCCACCAGTGTGTCTAGCGGGAGCGATGAGCAGTTCTTC. It translates to CATSVSSGSDEQFF.

The chain combines TRBV29-1 with TRBJ1-2; TRBD1 agrees at 11 bases. CDR1 is SQVTM, CDR2 ANQGSEA, per germline. The CDR3 is 15 residues long. V trimming: 4 bases; J trimming: 7 bases; junction bases outside the gene matches: 11. The CDR3 DNA reads as TGCAGCGTTGTCACCGGGACAGGGGGTTCACTTGGCTACACCTTC. Encoded protein: CSVVTGTGGSLGYTF. The variable domain in full, completed from reference TRBV29-1 and TRBJ1-2, reads SAVISQKPSRDICQRGTSLTIQCQVDSQVTMMFWYRQQPGQSLTLIATANQGSEATYESGFVIDKFPISRPNLTFSTLTVSNMSPEDSSIYLCSVVTGTGGSLGYTFGSGTRLTVV.

Worth noting for this clonotype: This sequence may be a read error, since a much larger clone differs from it by one base. The chain recombines TRBV4-2 with TRBJ1-2; no clear D gene. In germline, CDR1 is LGHNA, CDR2 YNFKEQ. The CDR3 contains 14 residues. The CDR3 DNA is TGTGCCAGCAGCCCCGACGTCAACAACTATGGCCACACCTTC. Its protein product is CASSPDVNNYGHTF.

The rearrangement uses TRBV25-1 and TRBJ2-5; possible D gene TRBD2, 6 bases. Trimming shortened V by 5 bases and J by 2 bases, and 12 bases separated the two germline ends. Germline CDR1 and CDR2: MGHDK and SYGVNS. The CDR3 runs 14 residues. CDR3 sequence reads: CASSPPGDQETQYF. Here the CDR3 DNA reads TGTGCCAGCAGTCCCCCGGGGGATCAAGAGACCCAGTACTTC.

The rearrangement joins TRBV20-1 to TRBJ2-5; possibly TRBD2 for D (5 bases). From germline, CDR1 is DFQATT and CDR2 SNEGSKA (reference sequence). Trimming shortened V by 6 bases and J by 0 bases, and 11 bases separated the two germline ends. The CDR3 is 13 amino acids. CDR3 DNA: TGCAGTGCAACATCCGGGAACCAAGAGACCCAGTACTTC. It translates to CSATSGNQETQYF.

The chain is built from TRBV20-1 and TRBJ2-7; 10 bases agree with TRBD2. Germline CDR1 DFQATT, CDR2 SNEGSKA (reference sequence). The CDR3 contains 15 residues. After removal of 7 bases from V and 1 base from J, the junction contained 10 bases not matched to a gene. In nucleotides, the CDR3 is TGCAGTGTTAACCCCGGGACTAGCGCTTCCTACGAGCAGTACTTC. Residues: CSVNPGTSASYEQYF.

The sample holds a few counts of this clonotype. V and J are TRBV7-2 and TRBJ2-2; TRBD2 is a possible D gene (6 bases). Germline CDR1 and CDR2: SGHTA and FQGNSA. The CDR3 consists of 16 residues. Trimming shortened V by 1 base and J by 0 bases, and 9 bases separated the two germline ends. Here the CDR3 DNA reads TGTGCCAGCAGCTTAGTGGGCGGGACGAACACCGGGGAGCTGTTTTTT. Its protein is CASSLVGGTNTGELFF.

The gene calls are TRBV29-1 and TRBJ2-7, with TRBD2 as a possible D gene (5 bases). Germline CDR1 SQVTM, CDR2 ANQGSEA. The V and J ends lost 2 bases and 6 bases respectively, with 11 bases between them. CDR3 length: 12 amino acids. CDR3 in DNA: TGCAGCGTTGAAATCCTAGCTTGCGAGCAGTACTTC. This gives the protein CSVEILACEQYF.

The chain recombines TRBV11-2 with TRBJ2-5; 7 bases map to TRBD1. This CDR3 contains 16 residues. Germline loops: CDR1 SGHAT, CDR2 FQNNGV. V lost 5 bases and J lost 4; bases outside the gene matches: 13. The chain's CDR3 is CASSRDSSATTETQYF. DNA of the CDR3: TGTGCCAGCAGCCGGGACAGCTCCGCTACGACAGAGACCCAGTACTTC.

There are many counts of this clonotype. The V and J genes are TRBV15 and TRBJ1-2; perhaps TRBD1 as D (5 bases). The germline gives CDR1 LNHNV, CDR2 YYDKDF (reference sequence). The CDR3 has 14 amino acids. V lost 0 bases and J lost 4, with 9 bases in between. The DNA for the CDR3 is TGTGCCACCAGCAGAGACAGGGCCATCTATGGCTACACCTTC. Translation gives CATSRDRAIYGYTF.